This is a list of T cell receptor beta chains from one sample in a study of post-analysis software for immune sequencing data. TCRdb fed the PCR reads into MiXCR, producing one record per CDR3 protein. The sample yields about 500,000 distinct CDR3 sequences, approximately 45% seen once. Sequenced material: blood. These receptors were collected from a girl between 10 and 17 years old with multiple sclerosis. The CDR3 runs from the conserved cysteine through the conserved F or W. Fields, in order: clone size, V gene, J gene, D gene, CDR3 DNA, CDR3 protein. D genes are given only for firm matches. Not all rows give a size; the values are once, few, many and, for expanded clones, a class.

>few|TRBV10-3|TRBJ2-1|TRBD2
TGTGCCATCAGTGACGGACTAGCGGGAGTCGATGAGCAGTTCTTC
CAISDGLAGVDEQFF
>-|TRBV3-1|TRBJ1-1|-
TGTGCCAGCAGCCAAGGGGCAGGGATGAACACTGAAGCTTTCTTT
CASSQGAGMNTEAFF
>few|TRBV9|TRBJ2-7|-
TGTGCCAGCAGCGTAGAGATCCAGGGCTACGAGCAGTACTTC
CASSVEIQGYEQYF
>-|TRBV3-1|TRBJ2-1|-
TGTGCCAGCAGCCCCACGGGTAGCCTGTTGTTCTTC
CASSPTGSLLFF
>few|TRBV12-3/TRBV12-4|TRBJ2-7|-
TGTGCCAGCAGAGGGGTTTCCTACGAGCAGTACTTC
CASRGVSYEQYF
>few|TRBV11-2|TRBJ2-5|TRBD2
TGTGCCAGCAGACCACTAGCGGGAGACCAAGAGACCCAGTACTTC
CASRPLAGDQETQYF
>-|TRBV6-2/TRBV6-3|TRBJ2-7|-
TGTGCCAGCAGCGACCGGGACCAGCAGTACTTC
CASSDRDQQYF
>-|TRBV20-1|TRBJ2-3|-
TGCAGTGCTAGTGTGGACGGGGGAAGCACAGATACGCAGTATTTT
CSASVDGGSTDTQYF
>-|TRBV5-1|TRBJ2-7|TRBD2
TGCGCCAGCAGCCTCCTGGGAGCGGGAGGATCCTACGAGCAGTACTTC
CASSLLGAGGSYEQYF
>many|TRBV5-1|TRBJ2-1|-
TGCGCCAGCAGCTTATCCCCCCTGGTCAGTTTCAATGAGCAGTTCTTC
CASSLSPLVSFNEQFF
>few|TRBV2|TRBJ2-7|TRBD2
TGTGCCAGCACGGAGGAGCGGGAGGGCGAAGTCTACGAGCAGTACTTC
CASTEEREGEVYEQYF
>-|TRBV19|TRBJ1-5|-
TGTGCCAGTACCGAAAGACAGGCTGCCAACTGGCCCCAGCATTTT
CASTERQAANWPQHF
>-|TRBV20-1|TRBJ2-1|-
TGCAGTGCTAGACCCACTCGGACAATCTCCTACAATGAGCAGTTCTTC
CSARPTRTISYNEQFF
>few|TRBV7-2|TRBJ2-7|-
TGTGCCAGCAGCTTGCAGTTGGGGCGGGAGCAGTACTTC
CASSLQLGREQYF
>few|TRBV7-9|TRBJ2-1|TRBD1
TGTGCCAGTAGCCCATTGGGACAGGGGTACAATGAGCAGTTCTTC
CASSPLGQGYNEQFF
>-|TRBV7-3|TRBJ2-3|TRBD2
TGTGCCAGCAGCTCGACTAGCGGATGGGGCACAGATACGCAGTATTTT
CASSSTSGWGTDTQYF
>-|TRBV4-1|TRBJ2-1|TRBD2
TGCGCCAGCAGCCATCCTGGACTAGCGGGAGCGGGGAATGAGCAGTTCTTC
CASSHPGLAGAGNEQFF
>-|TRBV20-1|TRBJ2-3|-
TGCAGTGCTATCGAACTAGTTGGGGGCACAGATACGCAGTATTTT
CSAIELVGGTDTQYF
>-|TRBV4-3|TRBJ2-1|TRBD2
TGCGCCAGCAGCCAAGACCTAGCGGGAGGATGGAATGAGCAGTTCTTC
CASSQDLAGGWNEQFF
>few|TRBV7-2|TRBJ2-1|TRBD2
TGTGCCAGCAGCCCAACTAGCGTCTCCTACAATGAGCAGTTCTTC
CASSPTSVSYNEQFF
>few|TRBV28|TRBJ2-7|-
TGTGCCAGCAGCCCCTATAGGGTCAACGAGCAGTACTTC
CASSPYRVNEQYF
>-|TRBV4-1|TRBJ2-3|TRBD2
TGCGCCAGCAGCCCGACCGGGACTAGCGGCGCGGATACGCAGTATTTT
CASSPTGTSGADTQYF
>-|TRBV7-3|TRBJ2-1|-
TGTGCCAGCAGCTTAGCGGCGGGCTACTACAATGAGCAGTTCTTC
CASSLAAGYYNEQFF
>-|TRBV2|TRBJ2-7|-
TGTGCCAGCAAACCGATTAGACTCTCCTACGAGCAGTACTTC
CASKPIRLSYEQYF
>-|TRBV29-1|TRBJ2-1|-
TGCAGCGTTGTGTCAGGGAGAGCCTACAATGAGCAGTTCTTC
CSVVSGRAYNEQFF
>-|TRBV28|TRBJ2-7|-
TGTGCCAGCAGTCAACGTGGCACAGCCGGAGAATACGAGCAGTACTTC
CASSQRGTAGEYEQYF
>once|TRBV5-8|TRBJ1-5|TRBD1
TGTGCCAGCAGCCCAACCGGGACACAGGGGACGTATCAGCCCCAGCATTTT
CASSPTGTQGTYQPQHF
>few|TRBV29-1|TRBJ2-7|TRBD2
TGCAGCGTTGAAGAAGGCGGGAGTCCCTCCTACGAGCAGTACTTC
CSVEEGGSPSYEQYF
>-|TRBV12-3/TRBV12-4|TRBJ2-3|-
TGTGCCATTAGAGGGGTAGATACGCAGTATTTT
CAIRGVDTQYF
>few|TRBV12-3/TRBV12-4|TRBJ2-4|-
TGTGCCAGCAGTTTAGCGCAGGGGATGGCCAAAAACATTCAGTACTTC
CASSLAQGMAKNIQYF
>-|TRBV29-1|TRBJ2-3|-
TGCAGCGTTAAGCGCGGGGGCACAGATACGCAGTATTTT
CSVKRGGTDTQYF
>few|TRBV29-1|TRBJ2-1|-
TGCAGCGGCTATCGACAGGGGGGATTAGGTAGCGGGAGCCGGACCAATGAGCAGTTCTTC
CSGYRQGGLGSGSRTNEQFF
>few|TRBV28|TRBJ1-5|-
TGTGCCAGCAGTACAACAGGGACTAGCAATCAGCCCCAGCATTTT
CASSTTGTSNQPQHF
>few|TRBV29-1|TRBJ2-2|TRBD2
TGCAGCGTTGGGACTAGCGGAGGGAACACCGGGGAGCTGTTTTTT
CSVGTSGGNTGELFF
>-|TRBV9|TRBJ1-2|TRBD1
TGTGCCAGCAGCGAGTCGACAGGGTATGGCTACACCTTC
CASSESTGYGYTF
>-|TRBV29-1|TRBJ1-2|-
TGCAGCGTTGAACCGGCAGGGGAAGAGTATGGCTACACCTTC
CSVEPAGEEYGYTF
>-|TRBV5-1|TRBJ2-1|TRBD1
TGCGCCAGCAGCTTGGAGACAGGGGATCTTAATGAGCAGTTCTTC
CASSLETGDLNEQFF
>-|TRBV5-1|TRBJ2-5|-
TGCGCCAGCAGCTTCTGGGCCCAAGAGACCCAGTACTTC
CASSFWAQETQYF
>many|TRBV7-2|TRBJ2-4|TRBD2
TGTGCCAGTAGTACTAGCGGGGTGAACATTCAGTACTTC
CASSTSGVNIQYF
>once|TRBV12-3/TRBV12-4|TRBJ1-2|TRBD1
TGTGCCAGCAGTTTAAGAACAGGGGTCTACCATGGCTACACCTTC
CASSLRTGVYHGYTF
>-|TRBV6-1|TRBJ1-5|-
TGTGTATCAGGACAGACTAGCAATCAGCCCCAGCATTTT
CVSGQTSNQPQHF
>-|TRBV15|TRBJ1-2|-
TGTGCCACCAGCACAGGGAGGGAATATGGCTACACCTTC
CATSTGREYGYTF
>few|TRBV15|TRBJ2-1|-
TGTGCCACCAGCAGAGCAGGGGCCAATGAGCAGTTCTTC
CATSRAGANEQFF
>few|TRBV6-5|TRBJ2-7|-
TGTGCCAGCAAACGGCAAACGGATTCCTACGAGCAGTACTTC
CASKRQTDSYEQYF
>-|TRBV12-3/TRBV12-4|TRBJ2-1|TRBD2
TGTGCCAGCAGTTCAAGGCTAGCGGCCGACTACAATGAGCAGTTCTTC
CASSSRLAADYNEQFF
>-|TRBV7-2|TRBJ2-7|TRBD1
TGTGCCAGCAGATTAAGGACAGGCTCCTACGAGCAGTACTTC
CASRLRTGSYEQYF
>few|TRBV6-2/TRBV6-3|TRBJ2-1|-
TGTGCCAGCAGACACTCAACCGACAATGAGCAGTTCTTC
CASRHSTDNEQFF
>few|TRBV20-1|TRBJ2-3|TRBD2
TGCAGTGCTAGAGATCCGGGCGGGAGCGGGAATCCAGATACGCAGTATTTT
CSARDPGGSGNPDTQYF
>few|TRBV20-1|TRBJ2-1|-
TGCAGTGCTAGAGACCCCTACAATGAGCAGTTCTTC
CSARDPYNEQFF
>-|TRBV24-1|TRBJ2-1|-
TGTGCCACCAGTGTGAGCTCCTACAATGAGCAGTTCTTC
CATSVSSYNEQFF
>few|TRBV7-8|TRBJ2-7|-
TGTGCCAGCAGCTTAAATCTGGCCAGCCCCTACGAGCAGTACTTC
CASSLNLASPYEQYF
>-|TRBV6-6|TRBJ1-1|-
TGTGCCAGCAGTTACTCCCCCGCTAACACTGAAGCTTTCTTT
CASSYSPANTEAFF
>few|TRBV4-1|TRBJ2-7|-
TGCGCCAGCAGCCAAGATTTTGGAATATCCTACGAGCAGTACTTC
CASSQDFGISYEQYF
>-|TRBV27|TRBJ1-4|-
TGTGCCAGCAGTTTCGCCTTCAACCGGGACCTCGGTGAAAAACTGTTTTTT
CASSFAFNRDLGEKLFF
>-|TRBV29-1|TRBJ2-3|TRBD2
TGCAGCGTTGAAGATGTAGCGGGAGGGTTGGCAGATACGCAGTATTTT
CSVEDVAGGLADTQYF